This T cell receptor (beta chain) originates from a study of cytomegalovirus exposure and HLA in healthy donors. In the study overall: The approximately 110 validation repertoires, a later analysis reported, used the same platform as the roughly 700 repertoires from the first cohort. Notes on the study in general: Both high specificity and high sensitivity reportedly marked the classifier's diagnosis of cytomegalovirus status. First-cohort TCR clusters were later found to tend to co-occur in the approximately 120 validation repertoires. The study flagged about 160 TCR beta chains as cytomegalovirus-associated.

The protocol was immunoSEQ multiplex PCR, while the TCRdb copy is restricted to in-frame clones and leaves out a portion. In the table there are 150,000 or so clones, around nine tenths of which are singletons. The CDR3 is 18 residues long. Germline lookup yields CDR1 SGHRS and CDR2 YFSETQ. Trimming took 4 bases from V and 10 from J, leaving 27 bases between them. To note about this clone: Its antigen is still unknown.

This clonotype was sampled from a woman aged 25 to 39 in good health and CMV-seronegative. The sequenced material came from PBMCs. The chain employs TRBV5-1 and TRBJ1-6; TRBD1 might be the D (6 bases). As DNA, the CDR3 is TGCGCCAGCAGCAAGTACAGGGAAGCGCAACTCACCCACTCACCCCTCCACTTT. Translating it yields CASSKYREAQLTHSPLHF.